This TCR beta chain was retrieved from a study of immune evolution from preneoplasia to lung adenocarcinoma. Study background: HLA loss of heterozygosity: 6% to 7.5% AIS, more than 14% MIA, over 30% ADC, none AAH.

Only in-frame clones appear in the TCRdb table, and some are missing; sequencing was by immunoSEQ multiplex PCR. There are approximately 5,000 clones in the sample; 70% to 80% occur only once, and over 6.5% lies in the top ten. Germline-derived CDR1 and CDR2 are WNHNN and SYGVQD (reference sequence). This CDR3 contains 13 residues. V was shortened by 2 bases and J by 1 base, with 5 bases between the two germline ends. Macro-dissection enriched premalignant or tumor cells before nucleic acid extraction. The sequence came from a person between 60 and 79 years old with lung adenocarcinoma. Source material: FFPE lung adenocarcinoma in situ tissue. The chain carries TRBV10-1 and TRBJ1-2; D is unclear. The chain's CDR3 is CASSEGINYGYTF. CDR3 DNA: TGCGCCAGCAGTGAGGGGATTAACTATGGCTACACCTTC.